This T cell receptor beta chain was found in a study of cytomegalovirus exposure and HLA in healthy donors. Concerning this clone itself: The junction departs from germline at one end; a sequencing error may be responsible.

Germline values: CDR1 GTSNPN, CDR2 SVGIG (reference sequence). The CDR3 length is 13 residues. The PCR made use of 60 Vbeta and 13 Jbeta primers. The data were produced by immunoSEQ multiplex PCR, yet TCRdb's version contains in-frame clones alone and is incomplete. The sample lists about 60,000 clones; about 87% were seen once. The source material was PBMCs. The chain carries TRBV30 and TRBJ2-7; TRBD1 aligns across 7 bases. The receptor's source is a man aged 18 to 35 in good health and CMV-seronegative. The CDR3 sequence is CAWRLAGPDRHLF. CDR3 coding DNA: TGTGCCTGGAGGCTCGCCGGCCCGGACAGGCACCTCTTC. The whole variable domain, remainder taken from reference TRBV30 and TRBJ2-7, is SQTIHQWPATLVQPVGSPLSLECTVEGTSNPNLYWYRQAAGRGLQLLFYSVGIGQISSEVPQNLSASRPQDRQFILSSKKLLLSDSGFYLCAWRLAGPDRHLFGPGTRLTVT.